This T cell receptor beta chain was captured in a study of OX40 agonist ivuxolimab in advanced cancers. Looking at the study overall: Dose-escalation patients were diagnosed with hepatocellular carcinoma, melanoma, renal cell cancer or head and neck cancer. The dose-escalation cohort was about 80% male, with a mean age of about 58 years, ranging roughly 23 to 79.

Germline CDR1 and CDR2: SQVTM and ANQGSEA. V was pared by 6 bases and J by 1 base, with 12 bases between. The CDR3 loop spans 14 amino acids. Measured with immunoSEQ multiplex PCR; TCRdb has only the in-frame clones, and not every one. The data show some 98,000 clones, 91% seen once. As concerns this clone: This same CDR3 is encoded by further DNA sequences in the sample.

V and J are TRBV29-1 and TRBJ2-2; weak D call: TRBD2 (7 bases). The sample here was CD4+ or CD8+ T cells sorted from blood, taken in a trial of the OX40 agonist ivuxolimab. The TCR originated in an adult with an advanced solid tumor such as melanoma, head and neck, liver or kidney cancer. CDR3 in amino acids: CSVSRGGNTGELFF. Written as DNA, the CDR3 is TGCAGCGTCAGTAGGGGGGGGAACACCGGGGAGCTGTTTTTT.